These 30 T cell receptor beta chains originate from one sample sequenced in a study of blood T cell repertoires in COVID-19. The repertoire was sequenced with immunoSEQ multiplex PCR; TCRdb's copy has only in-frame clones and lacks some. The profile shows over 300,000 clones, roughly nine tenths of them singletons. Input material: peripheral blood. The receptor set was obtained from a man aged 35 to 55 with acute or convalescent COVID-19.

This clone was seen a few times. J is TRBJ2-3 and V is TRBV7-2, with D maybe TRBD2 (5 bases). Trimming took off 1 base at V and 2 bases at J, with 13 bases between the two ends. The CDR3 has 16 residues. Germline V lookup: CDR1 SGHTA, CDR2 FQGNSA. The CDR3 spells CASSLGASSNTDTQYF. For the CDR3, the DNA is TGTGCCAGCAGCTTAGGGGCTAGCTCAAACACAGATACGCAGTATTTT.

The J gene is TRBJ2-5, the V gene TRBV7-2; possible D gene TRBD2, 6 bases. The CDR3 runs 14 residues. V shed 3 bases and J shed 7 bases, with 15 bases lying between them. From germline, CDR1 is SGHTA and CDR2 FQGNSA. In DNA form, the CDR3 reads TGTGCCAGCAGCTTCCACGCCCGGAGGGGGACCCAGTACTTC. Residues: CASSFHARRGTQYF.

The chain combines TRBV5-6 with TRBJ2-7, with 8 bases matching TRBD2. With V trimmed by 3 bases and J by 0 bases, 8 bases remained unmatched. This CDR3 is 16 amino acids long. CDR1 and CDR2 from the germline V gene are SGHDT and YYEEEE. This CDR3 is CASSWKLAESSYEQYF. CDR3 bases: TGTGCCAGCAGCTGGAAACTAGCGGAGAGCTCCTACGAGCAGTACTTC.

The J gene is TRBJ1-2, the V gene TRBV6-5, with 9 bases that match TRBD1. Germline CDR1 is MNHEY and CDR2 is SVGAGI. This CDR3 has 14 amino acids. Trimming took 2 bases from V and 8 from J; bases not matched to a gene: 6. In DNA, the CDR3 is TGTGCCAGCAGTTACCGGGGACAGGGTGGAGGCTACACCTTC. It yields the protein CASSYRGQGGGYTF.

The CDR3: CASTNLRGNGELFF. In DNA form, the CDR3 reads TGTGCCAGCACTAATTTAAGGGGGAACGGGGAGCTGTTTTTT. J is TRBJ2-2 and V is TRBV6-5, with a weak D call TRBD1 (6 bases). The CDR3 has 14 residues. V lost 7 bases to trimming and J lost 7 bases, with 16 bases between them. Per germline, CDR1 MNHEY and CDR2 SVGAGI.

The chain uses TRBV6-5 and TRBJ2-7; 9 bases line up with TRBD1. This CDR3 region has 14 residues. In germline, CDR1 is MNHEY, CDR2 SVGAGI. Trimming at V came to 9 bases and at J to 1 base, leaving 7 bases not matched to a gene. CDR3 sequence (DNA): TGTGCCAGTTCCCCGGGACAGGGATCCTACGAGCAGTACTTC. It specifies CASSPGQGSYEQYF.

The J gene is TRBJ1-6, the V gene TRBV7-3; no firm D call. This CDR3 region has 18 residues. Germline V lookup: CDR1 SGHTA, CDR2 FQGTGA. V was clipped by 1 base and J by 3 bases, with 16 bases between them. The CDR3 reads CASSLRDSKHRYNSPLHF. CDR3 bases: TGTGCCAGCAGCTTAAGAGACTCAAAACACCGCTATAATTCACCCCTCCACTTT.

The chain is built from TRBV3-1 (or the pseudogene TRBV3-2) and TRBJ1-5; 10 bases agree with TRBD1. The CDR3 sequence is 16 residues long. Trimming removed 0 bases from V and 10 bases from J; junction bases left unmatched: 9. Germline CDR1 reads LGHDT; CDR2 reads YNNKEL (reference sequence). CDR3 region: CASSQEGTGVPLPQHF. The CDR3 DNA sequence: TGTGCCAGCAGCCAAGAAGGGACAGGGGTCCCTCTACCCCAGCATTTT.

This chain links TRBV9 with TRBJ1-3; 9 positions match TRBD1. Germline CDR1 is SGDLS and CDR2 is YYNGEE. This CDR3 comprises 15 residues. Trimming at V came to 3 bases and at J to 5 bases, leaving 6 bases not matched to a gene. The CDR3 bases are TGTGCCAGCAGCGGCACAGGGGGCTCCAGAAACACCATATATTTT. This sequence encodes CASSGTGGSRNTIYF. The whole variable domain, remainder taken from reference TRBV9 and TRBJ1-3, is DSGVTQTPKHLITATGQRVTLRCSPRSGDLSVYWYQQSLDQGLQFLIQYYNGEERAKGNILERFSAQQFPDLHSELNLSSLELGDSALYFCASSGTGGSRNTIYFGEGSWLTVV.

The DNA of the CDR3 is TGCGCCAGCAGCCCCGTCGGAGCCTCTGGAAACACCATATATTTT. As protein: CASSPVGASGNTIYF. V is TRBV5-1 and J is TRBJ1-3; D gene uncertain. This CDR3 is built from 15 residues. Germline loops: CDR1 SGHRS, CDR2 YFSETQ. The V end lost 4 bases, the J end lost 0 bases, and 11 bases lay between the germline ends.

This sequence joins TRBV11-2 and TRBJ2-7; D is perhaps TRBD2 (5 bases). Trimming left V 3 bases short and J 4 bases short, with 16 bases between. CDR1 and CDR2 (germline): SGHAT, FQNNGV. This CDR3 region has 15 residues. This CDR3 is CASSLVRGSRYEQYF. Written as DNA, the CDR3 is TGTGCCAGCAGCTTGGTCCGAGGGTCGAGGTACGAGCAGTACTTC.

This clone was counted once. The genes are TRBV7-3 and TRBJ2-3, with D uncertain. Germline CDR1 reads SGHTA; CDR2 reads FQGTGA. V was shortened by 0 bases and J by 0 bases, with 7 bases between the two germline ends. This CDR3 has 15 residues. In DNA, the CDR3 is TGTGCCAGCAGCTTAACGAGAGGCAGCACAGATACGCAGTATTTT. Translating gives CASSLTRGSTDTQYF.

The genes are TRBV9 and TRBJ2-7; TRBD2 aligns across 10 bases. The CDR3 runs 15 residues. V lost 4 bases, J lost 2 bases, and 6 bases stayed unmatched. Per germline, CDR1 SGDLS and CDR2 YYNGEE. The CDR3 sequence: CASSPKAGGTYEQYF. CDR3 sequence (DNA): TGTGCCAGCAGCCCAAAAGCGGGAGGGACCTACGAGCAGTACTTC.

This chain's CDR3 is CASSLGRNEQYF. The CDR3 region has the DNA TGTGCCAGCAGCTTAGGCAGAAACGAGCAGTACTTC. This chain links TRBV7-9 with TRBJ2-7; the D is unclear. This CDR3 comprises 12 residues. V was trimmed by 1 base and J by 5 bases, leaving 6 bases between them. The germline V gene encodes CDR1 SEHNR and CDR2 FQNEAQ (reference sequence).

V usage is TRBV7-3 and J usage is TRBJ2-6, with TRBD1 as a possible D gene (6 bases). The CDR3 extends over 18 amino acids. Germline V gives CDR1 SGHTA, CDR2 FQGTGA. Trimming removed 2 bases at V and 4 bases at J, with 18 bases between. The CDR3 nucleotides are TGTGCCAGCAGCTTAGGGCCCCTCAGGGGAAGAGGGGCCAACGTCCTGACTTTC. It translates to CASSLGPLRGRGANVLTF.

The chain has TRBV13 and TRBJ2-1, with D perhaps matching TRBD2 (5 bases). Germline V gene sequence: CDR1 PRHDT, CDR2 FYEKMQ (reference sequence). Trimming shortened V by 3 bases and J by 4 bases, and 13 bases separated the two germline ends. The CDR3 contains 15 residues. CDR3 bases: TGTGCCAGCAGCTTTTGGGTGAGGGAGTACAATGAGCAGTTCTTC. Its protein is CASSFWVREYNEQFF.

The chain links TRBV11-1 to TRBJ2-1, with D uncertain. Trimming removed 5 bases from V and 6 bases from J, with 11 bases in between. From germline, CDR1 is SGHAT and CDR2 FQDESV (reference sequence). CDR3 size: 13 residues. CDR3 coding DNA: TGTGCCAGCAGCCCGAACAGTTTCAATGAGCAGTTCTTC. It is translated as CASSPNSFNEQFF.

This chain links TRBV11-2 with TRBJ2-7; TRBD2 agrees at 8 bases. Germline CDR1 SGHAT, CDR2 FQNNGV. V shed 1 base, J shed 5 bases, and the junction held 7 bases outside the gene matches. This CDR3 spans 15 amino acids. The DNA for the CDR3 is TGTGCCAGCAGCTTAGTGCGGGGGGCCAGCGACGAGCAGTACTTC. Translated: CASSLVRGASDEQYF.

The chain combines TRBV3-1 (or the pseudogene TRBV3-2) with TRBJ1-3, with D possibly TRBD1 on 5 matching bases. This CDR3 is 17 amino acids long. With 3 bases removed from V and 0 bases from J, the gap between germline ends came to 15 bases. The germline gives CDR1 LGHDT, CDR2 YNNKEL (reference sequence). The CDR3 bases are TGTGCCAGCAGCCACCTCGCTGGGGGGGGCTCTGGAAACACCATATATTTT. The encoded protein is CASSHLAGGGSGNTIYF.

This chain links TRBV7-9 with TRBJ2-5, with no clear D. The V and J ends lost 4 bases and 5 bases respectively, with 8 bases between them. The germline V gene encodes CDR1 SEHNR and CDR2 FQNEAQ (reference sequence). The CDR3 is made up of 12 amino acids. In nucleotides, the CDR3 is TGTGCCAGCAGCTCGCAGGTCGAGACCCAGTACTTC. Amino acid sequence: CASSSQVETQYF.

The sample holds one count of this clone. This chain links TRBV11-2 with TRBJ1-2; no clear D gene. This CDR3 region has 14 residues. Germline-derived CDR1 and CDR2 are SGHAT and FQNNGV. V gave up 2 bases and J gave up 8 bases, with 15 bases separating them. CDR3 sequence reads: CASSLRLQDGGYTF. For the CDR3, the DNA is TGTGCCAGCAGCTTACGTTTGCAGGATGGGGGCTACACCTTC.

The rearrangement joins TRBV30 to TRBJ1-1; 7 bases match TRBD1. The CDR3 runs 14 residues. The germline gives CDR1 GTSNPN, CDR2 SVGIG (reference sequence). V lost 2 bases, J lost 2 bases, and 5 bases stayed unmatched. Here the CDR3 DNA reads TGTGCCTGGAGTCCCGGGACAGCTAACACTGAAGCTTTCTTT. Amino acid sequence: CAWSPGTANTEAFF.

CDR3 in DNA: TGTGCCAGCAGTGACCTCTTTAGGAGCTCCTACAATGAGCAGTTCTTC. Protein: CASSDLFRSSYNEQFF. The chain has TRBV6-4 and TRBJ2-1; no reliable D call. The V end was cut by 2 bases, the J end by 0 bases, with 11 bases between. There are 16 residues in the CDR3. CDR1 is MRHNA, CDR2 SNTAGT, per germline.

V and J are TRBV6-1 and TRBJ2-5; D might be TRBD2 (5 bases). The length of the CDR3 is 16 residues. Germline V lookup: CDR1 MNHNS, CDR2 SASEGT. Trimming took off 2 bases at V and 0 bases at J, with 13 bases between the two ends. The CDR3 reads CASSETGRTYQETQYF. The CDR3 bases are TGTGCCAGCAGTGAAACGGGGAGAACCTACCAAGAGACCCAGTACTTC.

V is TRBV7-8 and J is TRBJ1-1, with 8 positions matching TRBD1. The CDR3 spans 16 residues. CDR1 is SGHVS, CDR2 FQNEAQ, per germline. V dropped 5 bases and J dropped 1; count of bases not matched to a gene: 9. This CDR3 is CASSVDRGLTNTEAFF. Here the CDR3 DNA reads TGTGCCAGCAGCGTCGACAGGGGATTAACGAACACTGAAGCTTTCTTT.

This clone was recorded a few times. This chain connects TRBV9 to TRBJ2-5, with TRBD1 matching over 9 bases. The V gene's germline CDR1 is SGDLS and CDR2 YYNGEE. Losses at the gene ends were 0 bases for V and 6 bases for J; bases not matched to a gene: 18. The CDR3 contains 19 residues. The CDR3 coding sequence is TGTGCCAGCAGCGTAGATTCCCCCCGGAATGTAGGACAGGGGCAGACCCAGTACTTC. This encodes CASSVDSPRNVGQGQTQYF.

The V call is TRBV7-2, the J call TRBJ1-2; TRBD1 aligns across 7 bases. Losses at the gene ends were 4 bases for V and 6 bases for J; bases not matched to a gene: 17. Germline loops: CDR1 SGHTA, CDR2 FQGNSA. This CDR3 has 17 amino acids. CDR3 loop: CASSSGQTRSKRDGYTF. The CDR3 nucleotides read TGTGCCAGCAGCTCGGGACAGACAAGATCTAAAAGGGATGGCTACACCTTC.

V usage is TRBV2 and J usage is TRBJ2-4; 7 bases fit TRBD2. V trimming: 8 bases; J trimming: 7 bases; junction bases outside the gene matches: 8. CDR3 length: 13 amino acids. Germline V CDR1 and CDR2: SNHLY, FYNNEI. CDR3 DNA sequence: TGTGCCAGCCATCTTTCGGGGGGTAACATTCAGTACTTC. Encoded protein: CASHLSGGNIQYF.

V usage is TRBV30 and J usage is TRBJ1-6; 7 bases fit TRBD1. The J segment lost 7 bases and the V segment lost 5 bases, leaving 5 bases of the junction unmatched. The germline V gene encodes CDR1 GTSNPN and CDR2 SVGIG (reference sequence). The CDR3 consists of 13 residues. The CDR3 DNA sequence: TGTGCCTGGGAGGGGACAGCCAATTCACCCCTCCACTTT. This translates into CAWEGTANSPLHF.

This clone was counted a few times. CDR3 sequence: CSVKGAYEQYF. The CDR3 DNA is TGCAGCGTTAAGGGGGCCTACGAGCAGTACTTC. The rearrangement links TRBV29-1 to TRBJ2-7; tentative D call: TRBD1 (6 bases). The V and J ends lost 5 bases and 2 bases respectively, with 7 bases between them. The CDR3 has 11 amino acids. From germline, CDR1 is SQVTM and CDR2 ANQGSEA.